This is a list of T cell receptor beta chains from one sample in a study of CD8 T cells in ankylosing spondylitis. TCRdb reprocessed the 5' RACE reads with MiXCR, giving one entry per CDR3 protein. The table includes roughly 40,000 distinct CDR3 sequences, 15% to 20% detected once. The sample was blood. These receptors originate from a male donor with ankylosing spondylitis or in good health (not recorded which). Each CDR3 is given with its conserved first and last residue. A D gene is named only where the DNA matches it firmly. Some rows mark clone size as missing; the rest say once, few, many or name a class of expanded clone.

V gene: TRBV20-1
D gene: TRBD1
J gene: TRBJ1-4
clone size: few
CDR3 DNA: TGCAGTGCTAGGCTACAGGGGTGGCTGTTGGAGGAATTT
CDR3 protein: CSARLQGWLLEEF

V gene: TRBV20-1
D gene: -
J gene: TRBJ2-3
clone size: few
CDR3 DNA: TGCAGTGCTAGACGGGATGCTAGCACAGATACGCAGTATTTT
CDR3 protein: CSARRDASTDTQYF

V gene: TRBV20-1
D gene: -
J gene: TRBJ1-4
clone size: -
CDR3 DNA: TGCAGTGCTAGAGATCGGGCCCGGTGGACTAATGAAAAACTGTTTTTT
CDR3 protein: CSARDRARWTNEKLFF

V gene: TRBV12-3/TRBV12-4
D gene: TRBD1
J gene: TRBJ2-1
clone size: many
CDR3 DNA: TGTGCCAGCACCGGACAGGGGGGAAGCAATGAGCAGTTCTTC
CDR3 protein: CASTGQGGSNEQFF

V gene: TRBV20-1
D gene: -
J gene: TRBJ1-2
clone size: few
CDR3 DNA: TGCAGTGCTAGAGATGAGGCCTTGGGGACCTTC
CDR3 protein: CSARDEALGTF

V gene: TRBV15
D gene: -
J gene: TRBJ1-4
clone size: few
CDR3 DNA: TGTGCCACGGGCTACTTTCTGGGAGATAGTGAAAAACTGTTTTTT
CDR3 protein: CATGYFLGDSEKLFF

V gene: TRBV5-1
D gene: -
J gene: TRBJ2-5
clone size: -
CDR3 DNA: TGCGCCAGCAGCGCCGAGCATTGGGAGACCCAGTACTTC
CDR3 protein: CASSAEHWETQYF

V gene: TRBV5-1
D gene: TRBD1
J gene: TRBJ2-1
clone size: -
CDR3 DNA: TGCGCCAGCAGCCTCGGACAGGGGATTTACAATGAGCAGTTCTTC
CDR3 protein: CASSLGQGIYNEQFF

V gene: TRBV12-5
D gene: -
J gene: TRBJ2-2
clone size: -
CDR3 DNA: TGTGCTAGTGGTGCTTACGCGGGGACCGGGGAGCTGTTTTTT
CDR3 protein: CASGAYAGTGELFF

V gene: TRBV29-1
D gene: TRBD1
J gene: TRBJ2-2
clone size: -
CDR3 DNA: TGCAGCGGACACAGGGGCGCGGGCGGGGAGCTGTTTTTT
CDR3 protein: CSGHRGAGGELFF

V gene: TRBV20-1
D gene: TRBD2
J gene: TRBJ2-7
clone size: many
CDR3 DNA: TGCAGTGCTAGCGCTAGCGGGATGCGTTACGAGCAGTACTTC
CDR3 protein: CSASASGMRYEQYF

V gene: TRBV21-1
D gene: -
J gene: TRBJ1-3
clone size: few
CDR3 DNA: TGTGCCAGCAGAGGACAGGGGACCTCTGGAAACACCATATATTTT
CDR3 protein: CASRGQGTSGNTIYF

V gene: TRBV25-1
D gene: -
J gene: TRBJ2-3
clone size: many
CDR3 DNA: TGTGCCAGCAGTACCCACCGGGACACAGATACGCAGTATTTT
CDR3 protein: CASSTHRDTDTQYF

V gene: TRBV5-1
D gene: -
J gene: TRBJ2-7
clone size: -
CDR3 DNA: TGCGCCAGCAGCTCCGGCTTATTGGGGGAGCAGTACTTC
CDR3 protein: CASSSGLLGEQYF

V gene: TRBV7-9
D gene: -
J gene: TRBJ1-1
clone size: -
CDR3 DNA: TGTGCCAGCAGTTCTGAGGGCCGGCCCCTATCTGAAGCTTTCTTT
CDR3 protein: CASSSEGRPLSEAFF

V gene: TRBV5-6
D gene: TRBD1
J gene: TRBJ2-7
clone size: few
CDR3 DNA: TGTGCCAGCAGCTTTAGGCGGACAGGCCCCTACGAGCAGTACTTC
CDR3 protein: CASSFRRTGPYEQYF

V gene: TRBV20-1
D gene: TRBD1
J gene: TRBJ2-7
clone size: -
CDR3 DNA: TGCAGTGCCAACCCGGGACAGGGGACCGAGCAGTACTTC
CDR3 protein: CSANPGQGTEQYF

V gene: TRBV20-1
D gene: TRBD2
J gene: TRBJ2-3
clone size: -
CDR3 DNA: TGCAGTGGGGACGGGGGGACCACAGATACGCAGTATTTT
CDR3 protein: CSGDGGTTDTQYF

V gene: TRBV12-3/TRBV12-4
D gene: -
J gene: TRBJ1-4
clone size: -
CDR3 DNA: TGTGCCAGCAGTTTTGGGCAGGGAGAGGAAAAACTGTTTTTT
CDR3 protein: CASSFGQGEEKLFF

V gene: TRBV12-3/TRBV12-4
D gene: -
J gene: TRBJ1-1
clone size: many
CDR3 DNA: TGTGCCAGCAGCCCGTCCGAGGGGCAGAACACTGAAGCTTTCTTT
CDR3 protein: CASSPSEGQNTEAFF

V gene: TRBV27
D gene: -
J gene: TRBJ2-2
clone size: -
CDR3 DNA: TGTGCCAGCAGTCCCCAGGTCCAGCCCGAGGCCGGGGAGCTGTTTTTT
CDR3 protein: CASSPQVQPEAGELFF

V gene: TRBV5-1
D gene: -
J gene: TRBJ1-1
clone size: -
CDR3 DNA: TGCGCCAGCAGCCCAACTCGAACAGGATTGAACACTGAAGCTTTCTTT
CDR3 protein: CASSPTRTGLNTEAFF

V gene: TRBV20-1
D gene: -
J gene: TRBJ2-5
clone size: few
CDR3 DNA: TGCAGTGCTAACCCCCGGGGGGAGACCCAGTACTTC
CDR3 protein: CSANPRGETQYF

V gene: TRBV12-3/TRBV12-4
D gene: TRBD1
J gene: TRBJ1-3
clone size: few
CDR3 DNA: TGTGCCAGCAGTACGACAGGGTCTGGAAACACCATATATTTT
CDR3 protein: CASSTTGSGNTIYF

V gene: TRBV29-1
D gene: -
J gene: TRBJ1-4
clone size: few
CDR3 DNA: TGCAGCGTTGAGTTGTCAGGCAATGAAAAACTGTTTTTT
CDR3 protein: CSVELSGNEKLFF

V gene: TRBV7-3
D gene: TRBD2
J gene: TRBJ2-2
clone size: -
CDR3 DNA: TGTGCCAGCAGCCTCCCGGGGCTAGCGGGGGAAAACACCGGGGAGCTGTTTTTT
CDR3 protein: CASSLPGLAGENTGELFF

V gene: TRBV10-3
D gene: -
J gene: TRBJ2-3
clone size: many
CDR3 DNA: TGTGCCATCAGTGAACTAGCAGGAGCAAGCACAGATACGCAGTATTTT
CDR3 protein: CAISELAGASTDTQYF

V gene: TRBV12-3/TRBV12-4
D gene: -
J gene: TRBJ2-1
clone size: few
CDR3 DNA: TGTGCCAGCAGCCCATCCGGGAGTGGCTACAATGAGCAGTTCTTC
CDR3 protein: CASSPSGSGYNEQFF

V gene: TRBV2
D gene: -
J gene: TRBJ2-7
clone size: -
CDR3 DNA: TGTGCCAGCATGGATCCCAACATACGATCGCAGTACTTC
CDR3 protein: CASMDPNIRSQYF

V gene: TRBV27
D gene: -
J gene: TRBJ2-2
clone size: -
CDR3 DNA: TGTGCCAGCAGTTTGGAGGGAACCGGGGAGCTGTTTTTT
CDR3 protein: CASSLEGTGELFF

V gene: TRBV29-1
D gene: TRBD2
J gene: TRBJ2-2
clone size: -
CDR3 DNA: TGCAGCGCCCATGGGGGGGGAGTTGGCACCGGGGAGCTGTTTTTT
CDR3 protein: CSAHGGGVGTGELFF

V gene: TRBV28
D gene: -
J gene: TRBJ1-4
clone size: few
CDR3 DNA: TGTGCCAGCAGTTTCCCCGGGTCTAATGAAAAACTGTTTTTT
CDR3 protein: CASSFPGSNEKLFF

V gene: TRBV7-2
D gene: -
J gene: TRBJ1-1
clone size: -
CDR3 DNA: TGTGCCAGCAGCTTAGGGACTTCGTCAGAAGCTTTCTTT
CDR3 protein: CASSLGTSSEAFF

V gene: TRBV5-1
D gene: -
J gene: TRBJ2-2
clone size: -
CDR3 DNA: TGCGCCAGCAGCGTACAGGGATCCACCGGGGAGCTGTTTTTT
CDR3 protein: CASSVQGSTGELFF

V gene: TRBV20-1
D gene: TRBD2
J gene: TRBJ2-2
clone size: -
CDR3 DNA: TGCAGTGCTAGAGATGGGGTAGCGGGGCCGAACACCGGGGAGCTGTTTTTT
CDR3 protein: CSARDGVAGPNTGELFF

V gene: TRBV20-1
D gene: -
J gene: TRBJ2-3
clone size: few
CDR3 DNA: TGCAGTGCTAGAGCGGCCACAGATACGCAGTATTTT
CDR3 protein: CSARAATDTQYF

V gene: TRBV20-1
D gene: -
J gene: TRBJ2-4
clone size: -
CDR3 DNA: TGCAGTGCTGAAGTCCTCGGTTTAGCCAAAAACATTCAGTACTTC
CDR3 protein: CSAEVLGLAKNIQYF

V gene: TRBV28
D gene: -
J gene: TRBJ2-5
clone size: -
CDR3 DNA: TGTGCCAGCAGCGTATCAGGGGGGCGGGAGACCCAGTACTTC
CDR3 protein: CASSVSGGRETQYF

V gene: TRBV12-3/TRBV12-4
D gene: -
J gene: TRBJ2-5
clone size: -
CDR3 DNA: TGTGCCAGCAGACACTTCCAAGAGACCCAGTACTTC
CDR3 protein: CASRHFQETQYF

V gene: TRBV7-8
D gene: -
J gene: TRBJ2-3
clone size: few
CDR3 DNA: TGTGCCAGCAGCTTAGATAGGGGCATAGATACGCAGTATTTT
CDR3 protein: CASSLDRGIDTQYF

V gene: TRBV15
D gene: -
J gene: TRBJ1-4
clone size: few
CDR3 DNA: TGTGCCACCAGCAGAGATCTAGGGGTTAATGAAAAACTGTTTTTT
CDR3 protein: CATSRDLGVNEKLFF

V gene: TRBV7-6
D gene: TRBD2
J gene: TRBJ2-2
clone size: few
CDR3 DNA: TGTGCCAGCAGCTTAACTAGCGGTCCTCAGAACACCGGGGAGCTGTTTTTT
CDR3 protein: CASSLTSGPQNTGELFF

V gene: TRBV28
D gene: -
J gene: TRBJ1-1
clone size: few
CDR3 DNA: TGTGCCAGCAGTTTTTTGAAGACTGAAGCTTTCTTT
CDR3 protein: CASSFLKTEAFF

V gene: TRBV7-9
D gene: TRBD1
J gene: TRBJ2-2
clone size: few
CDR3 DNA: TGTGCCAGCAGCTTCACGACAGGGGTAGACACCGGGGAGCTGTTTTTT
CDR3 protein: CASSFTTGVDTGELFF

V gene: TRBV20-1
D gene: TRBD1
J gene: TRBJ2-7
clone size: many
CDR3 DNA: TGCAGTGCTACCTCCGGGACAGGGAGCTACGAGCAGTACTTC
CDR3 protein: CSATSGTGSYEQYF

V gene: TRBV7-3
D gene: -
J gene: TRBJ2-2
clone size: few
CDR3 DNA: TGTGCCAGCAGCTTAATACCAGATAACACCGGGGAGCTGTTTTTT
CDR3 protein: CASSLIPDNTGELFF

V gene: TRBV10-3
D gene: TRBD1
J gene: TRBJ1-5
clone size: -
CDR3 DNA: TGTGCCACCCTACAGGGGATGGATCAGCCCCAGCATTTT
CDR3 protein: CATLQGMDQPQHF

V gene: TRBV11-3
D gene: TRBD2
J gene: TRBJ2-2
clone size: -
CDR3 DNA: TGTGCCAGCAGCGCCCGGGGGGCCGGGGAGCTGTTTTTT
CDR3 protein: CASSARGAGELFF

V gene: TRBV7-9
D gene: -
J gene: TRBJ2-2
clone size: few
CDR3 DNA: TGTGCCAGCAGTTTAAACCCGACGGACACCGGGGAGCTGTTTTTT
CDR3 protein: CASSLNPTDTGELFF

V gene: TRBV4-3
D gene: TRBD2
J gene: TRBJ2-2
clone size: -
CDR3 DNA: TGCGCCAGCAGCTGGGGGAGGGCGAACACCGGGGAGCTGTTTTTT
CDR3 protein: CASSWGRANTGELFF

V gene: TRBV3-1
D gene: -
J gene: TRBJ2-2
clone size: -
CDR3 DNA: TGTGCCAGCAGCCAATATATGGCTGGGGAGCTGTTTTTT
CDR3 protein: CASSQYMAGELFF

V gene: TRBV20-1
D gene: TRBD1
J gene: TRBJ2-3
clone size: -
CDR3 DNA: TGCAGTACAGACAGGGTTGGCACAGATACGCAGTATTTT
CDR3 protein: CSTDRVGTDTQYF

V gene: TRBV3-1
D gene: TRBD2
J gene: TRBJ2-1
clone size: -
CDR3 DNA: TGTGCCAGCAGCCCGACTAGCGGGGGCCTGGGGGAGCAGTTCTTC
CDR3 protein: CASSPTSGGLGEQFF